This T cell receptor beta chain was documented in a study of T cells in Graves' hyperthyroidism and ophthalmopathy. The diagnoses drew upon clinical symptoms, serum thyroxine and TRAb, thyroid ultrasound and orbital computed tomography. This clonotype has ten or more counts. What was amplified from RNA transcripts were TCR beta CDR3 regions. A first-round RT-PCR of the TCR CDR3 used the HTBI primer set. TCRdb re-derived calls from the multiplex PCR reads in MiXCR, one entry per CDR3 protein. The profile shows hundreds of thousands of distinct CDR3 sequences, over 12% of them singletons. This CDR3 region has 17 residues. The germline CDR1 and CDR2 sequences are MDHEN and SYDVKM. Trimming at V came to 5 bases and at J to 2 bases, leaving 9 bases not matched to a gene.

Sequenced input: blood. The V and J genes are TRBV28 and TRBJ1-5, with 10 bases identical to TRBD1. This sequence was found in a woman aged 55-70 years with Graves' ophthalmopathy. CDR3 in DNA: TGTGCCAGCAGTCATCCGGGACAGGGGTTTGGCAATCAGCCCCAGCATTTT. The encoded protein is CASSHPGQGFGNQPQHF. The full variable domain, in which reference TRBV28 and TRBJ1-5 provide the parts outside the CDR3, is DVKVTQSSRYLVKRTGEKVFLECVQDMDHENMFWYRQDPGLGLRLIYFSYDVKMKEKGDIPEGYSVSREKKERFSLILESASTNQTSMYLCASSHPGQGFGNQPQHFGDGTRLSIL.